This note documents a single T cell receptor (beta chain) sequence. The junction does not match germline at one end; this may be a read error. The CDR3 is 17 amino acids. Germline loops: CDR1 SSHAT, CDR2 FNYEAQ (reference sequence). These data originate in a study of cytomegalovirus exposure and HLA in healthy donors. The primer mix had 60 Vbeta and 13 Jbeta primers. Some clones are missing from TCRdb's copy, which holds only in-frame ones; the method was immunoSEQ multiplex PCR. The profile shows over 110,000 clones, 80% of them singletons. The sequenced material came from PBMCs. The rearrangement uses TRBV7-7 and TRBJ2-5; 8 bases match TRBD2. The receptor comes from a middle-aged man in good health and CMV-seronegative. The DNA for the CDR3 is TGTGCTAGCAGCTTATCACCAGCGGGGGCTTCGCGGGAGACCCAGTACTTC. This encodes CASSLSPAGASRETQYF.